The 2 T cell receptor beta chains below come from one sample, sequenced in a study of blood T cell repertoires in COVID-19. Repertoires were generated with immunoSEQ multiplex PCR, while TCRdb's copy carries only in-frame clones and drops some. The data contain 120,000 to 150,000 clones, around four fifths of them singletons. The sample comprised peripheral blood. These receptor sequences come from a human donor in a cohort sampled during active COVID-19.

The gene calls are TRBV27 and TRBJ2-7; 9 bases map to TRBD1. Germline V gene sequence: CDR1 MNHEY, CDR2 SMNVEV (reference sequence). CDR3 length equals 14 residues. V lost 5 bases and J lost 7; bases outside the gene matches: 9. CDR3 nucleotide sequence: TGTGCCAGCAGTAACAGGGGGCGATCGGAAGAGCAGTACTTC. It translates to CASSNRGRSEEQYF.

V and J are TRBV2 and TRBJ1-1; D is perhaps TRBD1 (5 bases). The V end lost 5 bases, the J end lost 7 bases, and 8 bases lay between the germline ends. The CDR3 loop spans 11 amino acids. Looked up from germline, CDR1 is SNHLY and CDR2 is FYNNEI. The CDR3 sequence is CASSPTGEAFF. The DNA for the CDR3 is TGTGCCAGCAGTCCTACAGGTGAAGCTTTCTTT. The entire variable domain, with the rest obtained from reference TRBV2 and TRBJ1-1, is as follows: EPEVTQTPSHQVTQMGQEVILRCVPISNHLYFYWYRQILGQKVEFLVSFYNNEISEKSEIFDDQFSVERPDGSNFTLKIRSTKLEDSAMYFCASSPTGEAFFGQGTRLTVV.